A single sample gave rise to the 10 T cell receptor beta chains below, sequenced in a study of beta chain features in type 1 diabetes. Study-level findings and limits: Patients with Type 1 diabetes showed moderately but significantly shorter TCRB CDR3s in all four CD4+ subsets.

Reverse transcription of all isolated RNA meant that expressed TCRB transcripts were sequenced. Only in-frame clones appear in the TCRdb table, and some are missing; sequencing was by immunoSEQ multiplex PCR. The data contain about 650,000 clones, 12% of them seen just once; the ten biggest clones take up roughly 0.11%. These receptors lack a known antigen. Sequenced input: naive CD4+ T cells from blood. All receptors come from a man under 40 with type 1 diabetes.

This chain connects TRBV4-1 to TRBJ1-4, with 9 positions matching TRBD1. This CDR3 is built from 15 residues. CDR1 is MGHRA and CDR2 is YSYEKL in the germline V gene. The J segment lost 10 bases and the V segment lost 2 bases, leaving 8 bases of the junction unmatched. The CDR3 sequence: CASSQTGGLMSKLFF. The DNA of the CDR3 is TGCGCCAGCAGCCAAACAGGGGGCCTGATGTCAAAACTGTTTTTT.

In regard to this clone: The same CDR3 is also encoded by other DNA sequences in this sample. CDR3: CAWSANYGYTF. The CDR3 region has the DNA TGTGCCTGGAGCGCCAACTATGGCTACACCTTC. The V and J genes are TRBV30 and TRBJ1-2, with D hard to call. V was trimmed by 3 bases and J by 2 bases, leaving 4 bases between them. This CDR3 is built from 11 residues. The V gene's germline CDR1 is GTSNPN and CDR2 SVGIG (reference sequence). The complete variable domain, with remaining parts taken from reference TRBV30 and TRBJ1-2, reads SQTIHQWPATLVQPVGSPLSLECTVEGTSNPNLYWYRQAAGRGLQLLFYSVGIGQISSEVPQNLSASRPQDRQFILSSKKLLLSDSGFYLCAWSANYGYTFGSGTRLTVV.

V and J are TRBV4-3 and TRBJ1-3; D gene uncertain. This CDR3 has 15 amino acids. Germline loops: CDR1 LGHNA, CDR2 YSLEER. The V end lost 1 base, the J end lost 5 bases, and 12 bases lay between the germline ends. CDR3 residues: CASSQGNGNRNTIYF. CDR3 in DNA: TGCGCCAGCAGCCAAGGGAACGGGAACAGAAACACCATATATTTT.

The V call is TRBV9, the J call TRBJ2-6, with D perhaps given as TRBD1 or TRBD2 (5 bases each). The V end lost 4 bases, the J end lost 2 bases, and 13 bases lay between the germline ends. The germline V gene has CDR1 SGDLS and CDR2 YYNGEE. The CDR3 covers 16 residues. The CDR3, as DNA: TGTGCCAGCAGCCCAATCGGGGCTACTGGGGCCAACGTCCTGACTTTC. It yields the protein CASSPIGATGANVLTF.

This clone occurred a few times. The J gene is TRBJ1-3, the V gene TRBV28; 7 bases map to TRBD1. The V segment lost 7 bases and the J segment 0 bases; nucleotides outside the gene matches: 3. CDR3 length: 14 amino acids. In germline, CDR1 is MDHEN, CDR2 SYDVKM. CDR3 DNA: TGTGCCAGCACCGCAGGGGGCTCTGGAAACACCATATATTTT. It specifies CASTAGGSGNTIYF.

In its sample, this clone was seen a few times. This chain links TRBV5-1 with TRBJ2-7; possible D gene TRBD1, 5 bases. V lost 5 bases, J lost 6 bases, and 15 bases lay in between. CDR3 length: 13 amino acids. Germline values: CDR1 SGHRS, CDR2 YFSETQ. The CDR3 bases are TGCGCCAGCAGACCTGGGCAGGGAAGCGAGCAGTACTTC. Amino acids: CASRPGQGSEQYF.

This clone occurred a few times. The V gene is TRBV5-4, the J gene TRBJ2-3; 7 bases are shared with TRBD1. The length of the CDR3 is 15 residues. V trimming: 5 bases; J trimming: 0 bases; junction bases outside the gene matches: 6. Germline V gene data show CDR1 as SGHNT and CDR2 as YYREEE (reference sequence). Written as DNA, the CDR3 is TGTGCCAGCAGTCGAGGACAGGATAGCACAGATACGCAGTATTTT. It is translated as CASSRGQDSTDTQYF.

This clone has only a few counts. This rearrangement joins TRBV9 to TRBJ1-2, with 8 bases fitting TRBD1. The length of the CDR3 is 15 residues. V lost 0 bases and J lost 8; bases outside the gene matches: 9. The V gene's germline CDR1 is SGDLS and CDR2 YYNGEE. In DNA form, the CDR3 reads TGTGCCAGCAGCGTAGCTCAGGGGGCGCAAACGGGCTACACCTTC. Amino acid sequence: CASSVAQGAQTGYTF.

This clone showed up just a few times. The gene calls are TRBV7-9 and TRBJ2-5; D is unresolved. The CDR3 loop spans 16 amino acids. The germline V gene encodes CDR1 SEHNR and CDR2 FQNEAQ (reference sequence). V was clipped by 5 bases and J by 4 bases, with 20 bases between them. The CDR3 reads CASSPKDTLLGETQYF. The DNA for the CDR3 is TGTGCCAGCAGCCCTAAAGACACCCTGTTAGGAGAGACCCAGTACTTC.

Written as DNA, the CDR3 is TGTGCCAGCAGTGGACTTCCCCCCTACGAGCAGTACTTC. Amino acids: CASSGLPPYEQYF. The chain uses TRBV28 and TRBJ2-7; D is possibly TRBD2 (5 bases). The CDR3 length is 13 residues. Per germline, CDR1 MDHEN and CDR2 SYDVKM. V was pared by 5 bases and J by 2 bases, with 10 bases between.